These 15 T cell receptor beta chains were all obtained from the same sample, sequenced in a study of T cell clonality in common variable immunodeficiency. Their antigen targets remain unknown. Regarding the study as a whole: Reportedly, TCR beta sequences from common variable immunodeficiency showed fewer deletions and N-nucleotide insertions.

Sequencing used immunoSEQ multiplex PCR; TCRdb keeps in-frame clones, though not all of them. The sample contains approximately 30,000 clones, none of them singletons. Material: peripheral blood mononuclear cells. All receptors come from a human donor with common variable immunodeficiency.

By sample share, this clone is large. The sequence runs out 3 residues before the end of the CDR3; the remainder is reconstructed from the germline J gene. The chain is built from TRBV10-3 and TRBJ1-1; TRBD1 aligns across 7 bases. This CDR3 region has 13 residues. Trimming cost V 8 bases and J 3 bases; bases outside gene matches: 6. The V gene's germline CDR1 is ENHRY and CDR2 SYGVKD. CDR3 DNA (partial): TGTGCCATCTCCGTCCAGGGGGACACTGAA. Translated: CAISVQGDTE. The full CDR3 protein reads CAISVQGDTEAFF.

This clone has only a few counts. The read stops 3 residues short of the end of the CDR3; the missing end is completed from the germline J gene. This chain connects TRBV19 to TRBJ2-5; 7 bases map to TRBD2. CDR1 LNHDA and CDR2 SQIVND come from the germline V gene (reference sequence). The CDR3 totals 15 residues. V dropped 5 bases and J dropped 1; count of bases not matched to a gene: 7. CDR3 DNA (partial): TGTGCCAGTAGTTTGGGAGGGGCGACCCAAGAGACC. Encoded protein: CASSLGGATQET. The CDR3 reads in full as CASSLGGATQETQYF.

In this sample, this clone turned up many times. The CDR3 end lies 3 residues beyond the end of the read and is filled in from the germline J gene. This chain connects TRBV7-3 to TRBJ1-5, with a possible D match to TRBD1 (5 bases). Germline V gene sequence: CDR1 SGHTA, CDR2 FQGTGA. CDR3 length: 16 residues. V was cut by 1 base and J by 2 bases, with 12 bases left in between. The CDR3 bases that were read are TGTGCCAGCAGCTTAATCTCAGGGAAAGGCAATCAGCCC. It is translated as CASSLISGKGNQP. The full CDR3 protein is CASSLISGKGNQPQHF.

The chain's CDR3 is CASSPGGRARSGTDTQYF. The sequenced CDR3 bases are TGCGCCAGCAGCCCCGGAGGTAGGGCGAGATCAGGCACAGATACG. This chain links TRBV5-1 with TRBJ2-3; D possibly corresponds to TRBD2 (5 bases). The read ends 3 residues early relative to the CDR3; the germline J gene fills the gap. There are 18 residues in the CDR3. Trimming left V 4 bases short and J 1 base short, with 22 bases between. Germline V gives CDR1 SGHRS, CDR2 YFSETQ.

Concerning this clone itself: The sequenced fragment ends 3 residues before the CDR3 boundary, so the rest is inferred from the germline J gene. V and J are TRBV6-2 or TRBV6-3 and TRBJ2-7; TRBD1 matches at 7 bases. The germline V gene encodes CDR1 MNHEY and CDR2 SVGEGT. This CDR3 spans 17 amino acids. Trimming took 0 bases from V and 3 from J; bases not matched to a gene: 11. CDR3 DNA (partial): TGTGCCAGCAGTTACTCGAATAGGCCAGGGGGTTTCTACGAG. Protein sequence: CASSYSNRPGGFYE. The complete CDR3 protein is CASSYSNRPGGFYEQYF.

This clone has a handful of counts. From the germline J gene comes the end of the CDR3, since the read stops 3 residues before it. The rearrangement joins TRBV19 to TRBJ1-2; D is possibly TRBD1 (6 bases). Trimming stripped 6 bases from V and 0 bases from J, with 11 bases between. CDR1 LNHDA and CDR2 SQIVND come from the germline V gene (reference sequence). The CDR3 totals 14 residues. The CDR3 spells CASRGQTTNYGYTF. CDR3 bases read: TGTGCCAGTAGAGGACAGACGACTAACTATGGC.

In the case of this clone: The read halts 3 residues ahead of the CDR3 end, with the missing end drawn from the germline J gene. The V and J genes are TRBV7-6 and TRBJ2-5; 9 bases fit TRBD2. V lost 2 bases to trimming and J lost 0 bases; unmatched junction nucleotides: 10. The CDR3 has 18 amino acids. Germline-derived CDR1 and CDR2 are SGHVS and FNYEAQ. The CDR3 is CASSLIPTKRGDQETQYF. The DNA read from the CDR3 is TGTGCCAGCAGCTTAATTCCCACTAAGCGGGGGGACCAAGAGACC.

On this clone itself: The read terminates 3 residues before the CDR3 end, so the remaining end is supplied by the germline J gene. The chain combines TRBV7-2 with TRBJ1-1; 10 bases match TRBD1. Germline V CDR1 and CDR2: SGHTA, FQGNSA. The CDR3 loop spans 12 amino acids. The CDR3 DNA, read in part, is TGTGCCAGCAGCTGGGGACAGGGGAAA. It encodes CASSWGQGK. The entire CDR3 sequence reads CASSWGQGKAFF.

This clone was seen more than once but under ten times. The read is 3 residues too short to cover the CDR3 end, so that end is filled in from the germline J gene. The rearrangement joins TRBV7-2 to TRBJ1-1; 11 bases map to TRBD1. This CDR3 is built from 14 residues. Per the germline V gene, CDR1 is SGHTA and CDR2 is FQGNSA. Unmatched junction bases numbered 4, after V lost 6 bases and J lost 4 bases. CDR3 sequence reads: CASSGQGAGTEAFF. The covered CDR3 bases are TGTGCCAGCAGTGGACAGGGGGCGGGCACTGAA.

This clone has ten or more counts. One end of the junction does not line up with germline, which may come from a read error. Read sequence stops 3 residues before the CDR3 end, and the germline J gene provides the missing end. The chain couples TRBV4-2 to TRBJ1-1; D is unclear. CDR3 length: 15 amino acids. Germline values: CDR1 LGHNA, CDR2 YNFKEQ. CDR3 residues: CASSRQLEYRAEAFF. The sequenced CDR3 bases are TGCGCCAGCAGCCGTCAGCTCGAGTATAGGGCTGAA.

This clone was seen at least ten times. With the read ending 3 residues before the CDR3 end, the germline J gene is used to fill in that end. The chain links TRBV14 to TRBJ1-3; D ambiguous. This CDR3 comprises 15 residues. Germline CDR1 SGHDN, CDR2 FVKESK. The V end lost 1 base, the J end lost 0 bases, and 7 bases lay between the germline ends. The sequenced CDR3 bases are TGTGCCAGCAGCCAAGCTAGCTACTCTGGAAACACC. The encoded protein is CASSQASYSGNT. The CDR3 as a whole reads CASSQASYSGNTIYF.

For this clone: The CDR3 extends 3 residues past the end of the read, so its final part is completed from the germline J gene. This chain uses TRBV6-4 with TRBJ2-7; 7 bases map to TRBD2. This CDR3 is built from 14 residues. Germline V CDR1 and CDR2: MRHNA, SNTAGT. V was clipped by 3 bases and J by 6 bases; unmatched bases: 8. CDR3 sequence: CASSEQAGYGEQYF. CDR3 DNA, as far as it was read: TGTGCCAGCAGTGAGCAAGCGGGGTATGGCGAG.

Incomplete CDR3 DNA: TGTGCCAGTAGTTCCAGCCAGGGGGTCTTCCGAAATCAGCCC. Its protein is CASSSSQGVFRNQP. The whole CDR3 sequence reads CASSSSQGVFRNQPQHF. V gene TRBV19 combines with J gene TRBJ1-5; TRBD1 agrees at 7 bases. The read stops 3 residues short of the end of the CDR3; the missing end is completed from the germline J gene. CDR1 and CDR2 from the germline V gene are LNHDA and SQIVND (reference sequence). The CDR3 contains 17 residues. The V and J ends lost 5 bases and 4 bases, in that order; junction bases with no gene match: 14.

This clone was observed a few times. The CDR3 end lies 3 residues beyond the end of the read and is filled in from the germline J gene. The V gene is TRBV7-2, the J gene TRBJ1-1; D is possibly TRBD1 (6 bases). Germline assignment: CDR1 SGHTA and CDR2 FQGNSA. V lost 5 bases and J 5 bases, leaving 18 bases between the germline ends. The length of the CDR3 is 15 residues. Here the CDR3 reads CASSRQDGGRTEAFF. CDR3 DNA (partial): TGTGCCAGCAGCCGACAGGACGGGGGGCGGACTGAA.

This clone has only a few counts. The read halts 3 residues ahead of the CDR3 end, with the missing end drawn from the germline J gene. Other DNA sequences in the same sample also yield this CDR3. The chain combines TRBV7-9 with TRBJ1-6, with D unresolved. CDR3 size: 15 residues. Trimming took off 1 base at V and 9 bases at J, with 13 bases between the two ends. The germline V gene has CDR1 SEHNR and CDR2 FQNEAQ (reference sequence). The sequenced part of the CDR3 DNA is TGTGCCAGCAGCTTAGGTGGGCACGAGGGTTCACCC. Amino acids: CASSLGGHEGSP. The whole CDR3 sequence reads CASSLGGHEGSPLHF.